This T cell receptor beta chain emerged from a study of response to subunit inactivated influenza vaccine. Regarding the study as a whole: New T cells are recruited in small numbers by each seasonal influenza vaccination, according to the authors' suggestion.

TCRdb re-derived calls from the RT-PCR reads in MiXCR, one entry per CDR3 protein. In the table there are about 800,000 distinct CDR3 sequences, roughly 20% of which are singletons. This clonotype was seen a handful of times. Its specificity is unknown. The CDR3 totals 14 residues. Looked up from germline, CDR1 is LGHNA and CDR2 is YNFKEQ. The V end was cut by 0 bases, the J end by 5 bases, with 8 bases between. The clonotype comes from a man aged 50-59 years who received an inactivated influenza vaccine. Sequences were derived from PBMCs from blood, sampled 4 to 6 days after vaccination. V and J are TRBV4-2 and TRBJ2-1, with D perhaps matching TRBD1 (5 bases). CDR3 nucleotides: TGTGCCAGCAGCCAAGATACAGGACACAATGAGCAGTTCTTC. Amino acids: CASSQDTGHNEQFF.